The 3 T cell receptor beta chains presented below share a single source sample, sequenced in a study of tumor-infiltrating lymphocytes in localized non-small cell lung cancer. Produced via immunoSEQ multiplex PCR; TCRdb's table is partial and in-frame only. The sample consists of 2,500 to 3,000 clones, 50% to 70% of them appearing once. Specimen: uninvolved lung tissue not adjacent to the tumor. These receptors were obtained from a human donor with non-small cell lung cancer.

This clone was counted between two and nine times. The J gene is TRBJ2-6, the V gene TRBV9; D is undetermined. Per germline, CDR1 SGDLS and CDR2 YYNGEE. The CDR3 runs 16 residues. V lost 0 bases to trimming and J lost 0 bases, with 7 bases between them. CDR3 DNA: TGTGCCAGCAGCGTAGAGACTTCCTCTGGGGCCAACGTCCTGACTTTC. Translation gives CASSVETSSGANVLTF.

The table lists this clone with a few counts. The genes are TRBV19 and TRBJ2-7; TRBD1 matches at 9 bases. This CDR3 comprises 13 residues. Losses at the gene ends were 7 bases for V and 2 bases for J; bases not matched to a gene: 3. CDR1 LNHDA and CDR2 SQIVND come from the germline V gene (reference sequence). The CDR3 DNA sequence: TGTGCCAGTACGGGGACAGGGACCTACGAGCAGTACTTC. The encoded protein is CASTGTGTYEQYF.

The V and J genes are TRBV30 and TRBJ1-5; D might be TRBD1 (6 bases). Trimming took off 1 base at V and 4 bases at J, with 17 bases between the two ends. From germline, CDR1 is GTSNPN and CDR2 SVGIG (reference sequence). The CDR3 spans 16 residues. The CDR3 DNA is TGTGCCTGGAGTGAACGAACTACAGGGTATAATCAGCCCCAGCATTTT. Amino acids: CAWSERTTGYNQPQHF. Based on the CDR3 plus reference TRBV30 and TRBJ1-5, the full variable domain is SQTIHQWPATLVQPVGSPLSLECTVEGTSNPNLYWYRQAAGRGLQLLFYSVGIGQISSEVPQNLSASRPQDRQFILSSKKLLLSDSGFYLCAWSERTTGYNQPQHFGDGTRLSIL.